Here is one TCR beta chain with its context. Distinct nucleotide sequences in the sample also encode this CDR3. The entry originates in a study of T cell changes during pregnancy in multiple sclerosis. V lost 0 bases, J lost 5 bases, and 3 bases stayed unmatched. The CDR3 contains 16 residues. The germline CDR1 and CDR2 sequences are SGHNT and YYREEE (reference sequence). Data came from immunoSEQ multiplex PCR; TCRdb stores just in-frame clones and leaves some out. The repertoire holds 130,000 or so clones, roughly 92% seen once, with under 7% in the top ten. The sample in question was peripheral blood, obtained before pregnancy. The rearrangement joins TRBV5-4 to TRBJ2-2; 11 bases match TRBD2. This sequence was found in a female donor with multiple sclerosis, enrolled in a pregnancy study. CDR3 loop: CASSLGLAGGTGELFF. The CDR3 DNA sequence: TGTGCCAGCAGCTTGGGTCTAGCGGGGGGAACCGGGGAGCTGTTTTTT.